The present T cell receptor beta chain was sequenced within a study of post-analysis software for immune sequencing data. Overall study: The courses of disease that were included comprised relapsing-remitting, secondary progressive and progressive-relapsing multiple sclerosis.

The study's findings and limits: The five TRBV segments detected at higher frequency in patients than in controls included TRBV5-6, TRBV5-1 and TRBV20-1. Normalized Chao1 diversity was significantly reduced in patients versus controls.

Incorporated into the TCR beta cDNA libraries were unique molecular identifiers, which served to reduce PCR and sequencing biases. T cells numbering about 0.95 to 10 million gave rise to 450,000 to 550,000 cDNA molecules. TCRdb itself ran the PCR reads through MiXCR, one entry per CDR3 protein. This sample carries approximately 690,000 distinct CDR3 sequences, approximately 59% of them seen once, and the ten largest clones take about 11%. The V end lost 1 base, the J end lost 4 bases, and 14 bases lay between the germline ends. Germline V gene lookup returns CDR1 LGHDT and CDR2 YNNKEL (reference sequence). The CDR3 sequence is 16 residues long. Concerning this clonotype: Its target is unknown.

The sample consisted of blood. The chain recombines TRBV3-1 with TRBJ2-1, with D maybe TRBD2 (6 bases). This clonotype was sampled from a girl under 10 years old with multiple sclerosis. The CDR3 bases are TGTGCCAGCAGCCAAGGGGGCGCGGGACCATACAATGAGCAGTTCTTC. This encodes CASSQGGAGPYNEQFF.